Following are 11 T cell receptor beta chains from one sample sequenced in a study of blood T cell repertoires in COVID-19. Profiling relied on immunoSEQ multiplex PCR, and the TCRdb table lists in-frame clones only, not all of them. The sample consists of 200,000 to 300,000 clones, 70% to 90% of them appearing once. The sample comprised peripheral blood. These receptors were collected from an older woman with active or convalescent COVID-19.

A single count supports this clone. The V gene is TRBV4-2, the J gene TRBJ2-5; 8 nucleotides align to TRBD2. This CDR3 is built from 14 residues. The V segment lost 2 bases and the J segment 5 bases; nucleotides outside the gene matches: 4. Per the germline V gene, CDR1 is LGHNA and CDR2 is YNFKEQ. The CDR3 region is CASSQSGRSETQYF. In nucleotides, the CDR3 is TGTGCCAGCAGCCAAAGCGGGAGAAGTGAGACCCAGTACTTC.

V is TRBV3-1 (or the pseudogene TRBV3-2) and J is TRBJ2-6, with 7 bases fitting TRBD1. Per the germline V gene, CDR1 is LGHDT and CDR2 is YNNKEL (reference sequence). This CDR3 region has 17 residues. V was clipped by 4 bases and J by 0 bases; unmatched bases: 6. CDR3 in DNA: TGTGCCAGCAGCCCGGGGAACAGGGGCTCTGGGGCCAACGTCCTGACTTTC. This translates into CASSPGNRGSGANVLTF.

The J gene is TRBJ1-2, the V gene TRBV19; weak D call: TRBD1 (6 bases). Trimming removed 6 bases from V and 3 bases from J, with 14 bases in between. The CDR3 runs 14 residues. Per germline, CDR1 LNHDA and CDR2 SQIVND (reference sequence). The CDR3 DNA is TGTGCCAGTAGGCCCAGGGGCGATGACTATGGCTACACCTTC. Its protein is CASRPRGDDYGYTF.

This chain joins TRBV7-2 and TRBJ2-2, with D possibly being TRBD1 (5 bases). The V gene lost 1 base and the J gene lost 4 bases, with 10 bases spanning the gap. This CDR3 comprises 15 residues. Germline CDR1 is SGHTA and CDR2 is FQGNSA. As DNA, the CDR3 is TGTGCCAGCAGCTTAGGGCAGGGTGGCACCGGGGAGCTGTTTTTT. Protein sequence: CASSLGQGGTGELFF.

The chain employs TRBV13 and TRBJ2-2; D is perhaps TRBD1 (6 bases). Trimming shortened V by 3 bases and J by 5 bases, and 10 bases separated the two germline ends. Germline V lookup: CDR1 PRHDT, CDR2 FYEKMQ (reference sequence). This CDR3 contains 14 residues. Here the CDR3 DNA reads TGTGCCAGCAGCTTGCCAGGACAGACCGGGGAGCTGTTTTTT. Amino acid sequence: CASSLPGQTGELFF.

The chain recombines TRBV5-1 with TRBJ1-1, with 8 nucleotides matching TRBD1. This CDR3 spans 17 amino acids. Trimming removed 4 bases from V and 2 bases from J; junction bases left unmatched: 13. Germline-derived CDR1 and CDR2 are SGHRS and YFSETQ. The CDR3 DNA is TGCGCCAGCAGCACCGGGACAGGACAAGGAACCAACACTGAAGCTTTCTTT. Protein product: CASSTGTGQGTNTEAFF.

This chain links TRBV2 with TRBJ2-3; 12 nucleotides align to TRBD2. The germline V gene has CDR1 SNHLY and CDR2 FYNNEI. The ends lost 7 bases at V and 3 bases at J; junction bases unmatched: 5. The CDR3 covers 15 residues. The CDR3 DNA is TGTGCCAGCACCCCTAGCGGGAGGGCAACAGATACGCAGTATTTT. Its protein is CASTPSGRATDTQYF.

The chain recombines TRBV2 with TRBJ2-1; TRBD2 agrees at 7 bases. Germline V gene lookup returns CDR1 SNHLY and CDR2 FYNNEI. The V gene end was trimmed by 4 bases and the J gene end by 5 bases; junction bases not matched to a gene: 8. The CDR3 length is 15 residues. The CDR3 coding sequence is TGTGCCAGCAGTGCGGGGGGACGTTCCGACAATGAGCAGTTCTTC. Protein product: CASSAGGRSDNEQFF.

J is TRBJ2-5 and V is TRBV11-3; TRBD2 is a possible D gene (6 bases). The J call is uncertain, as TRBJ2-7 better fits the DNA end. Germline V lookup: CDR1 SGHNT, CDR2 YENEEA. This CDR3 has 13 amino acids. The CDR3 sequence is CASTGTSSYEQYF. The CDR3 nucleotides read TGTGCCAGCACAGGGACTTCCTCCTACGAGCAGTACTTC.

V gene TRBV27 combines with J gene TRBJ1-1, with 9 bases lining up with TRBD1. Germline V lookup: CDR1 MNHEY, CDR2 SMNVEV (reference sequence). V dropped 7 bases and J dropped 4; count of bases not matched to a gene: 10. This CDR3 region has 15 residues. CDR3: CASKRAGTGTTEAFF. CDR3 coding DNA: TGTGCCAGCAAAAGGGCCGGGACAGGGACCACTGAAGCTTTCTTT.

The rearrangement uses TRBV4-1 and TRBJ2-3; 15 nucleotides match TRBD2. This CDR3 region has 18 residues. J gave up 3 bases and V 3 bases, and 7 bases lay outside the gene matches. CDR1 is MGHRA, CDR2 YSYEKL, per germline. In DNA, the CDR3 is TGCGCCAGCAGCCACCTAGGACTAGCGGGAGGGATTACAGATACGCAGTATTTT. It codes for CASSHLGLAGGITDTQYF.